The 17 T cell receptor beta chains below were found in one sample sequenced in a study of T cell clones after liver transplantation. Measured with immunoSEQ multiplex PCR; TCRdb has only the in-frame clones, and not every one. The data hold tens of thousands of clones, with roughly 83% observed a single time. The specimen comprised CD4+ T cells from blood, sampled before liver transplant. The receptors shown here come from a human donor who received a liver transplant.

The rearrangement joins TRBV7-2 to TRBJ1-1; D unresolved. The CDR3 consists of 13 residues. V gave up 2 bases and J gave up 2 bases, with 6 bases separating them. The germline V gene has CDR1 SGHTA and CDR2 FQGNSA. The CDR3 bases are TGTGCCAGCAGCTTAAGGGCAAACACTGAAGCTTTCTTT. Amino acids: CASSLRANTEAFF.

The rearrangement joins TRBV5-5 to TRBJ1-2, with D possibly matching TRBD1 (5 bases). The V gene's germline CDR1 is SGHKS and CDR2 YYEKEE (reference sequence). This CDR3 comprises 13 residues. The ends were cut back, 0 bases at V and 6 bases at J, with 9 bases in the middle. CDR3 residues: CASSLALRDGYTF. DNA for the CDR3: TGTGCCAGCAGCTTGGCCCTCAGGGATGGCTACACCTTC.

The V call is TRBV7-9, the J call TRBJ2-2; 11 bases are shared with TRBD2. Germline CDR1 SEHNR, CDR2 FQNEAQ (reference sequence). Trimming took 5 bases from V and 2 from J; bases not matched to a gene: 4. This CDR3 spans 16 amino acids. Written as DNA, the CDR3 is TGTGCCAGCAGCGTACTAGCGGGAGTAAACACCGGGGAGCTGTTTTTT. Its translation: CASSVLAGVNTGELFF.

By proportion, this clone is medium-sized (0.01 to 0.1%). The chain recombines TRBV11-2 with TRBJ2-7; tentatively, D is TRBD1 (6 bases). This CDR3 spans 14 amino acids. Germline V gives CDR1 SGHAT, CDR2 FQNNGV. V was shortened by 2 bases and J by 4 bases, with 12 bases between the two germline ends. The CDR3 region is CASSLSQGNYEQYF. The DNA of the CDR3 is TGTGCCAGCAGCTTATCACAGGGAAATTACGAGCAGTACTTC.

V and J are TRBV11-3 and TRBJ2-1; 13 nucleotides agree with TRBD2. Germline trimming cut 5 bases from V and 8 bases from J; bases unmatched to any gene: 9. There are 16 residues in the CDR3. The germline gives CDR1 SGHNT, CDR2 YENEEA. CDR3 sequence reads: CASSPRGTSGMYEQFF. CDR3 DNA sequence: TGTGCCAGCAGCCCTCGCGGGACTAGCGGGATGTATGAGCAGTTCTTC. Based on the CDR3 plus reference TRBV11-3 and TRBJ2-1, the full variable domain is EAGVVQSPRYKIIEKKQPVAFWCNPISGHNTLYWYLQNLGQGPELLIRYENEEAVDDSQLPKDRFSAERLKGVDSTLKIQPAELGDSAVYLCASSPRGTSGMYEQFFGPGTRLTVL.

This chain links TRBV18 with TRBJ2-3; TRBD2 is a possible D gene (5 bases). The CDR3 totals 15 residues. Trimming left V 4 bases short and J 0 bases short, with 11 bases between. Germline V lookup: CDR1 KGHSH, CDR2 LQKENI. The CDR3 nucleotides are TGTGCCAGCTCACGAACGACTACCAGCACAGATACGCAGTATTTT. Translated, it gives CASSRTTTSTDTQYF. The variable domain in full, with the rest retrieved from reference TRBV18 and TRBJ2-3, is NAGVMQNPRHLVRRRGQEARLRCSPMKGHSHVYWYRQLPEEGLKFMVYLQKENIIDESGMPKERFSAEFPKEGPSILRIQQVVRGDSAAYFCASSRTTTSTDTQYFGPGTRLTVL.

The rearrangement links TRBV5-1 to TRBJ2-2, with TRBD2 as a possible D gene (6 bases). Trimming pared 1 base from V and 1 base from J, leaving 11 bases between. Per the germline V gene, CDR1 is SGHRS and CDR2 is YFSETQ. The CDR3 contains 16 residues. CDR3 amino acids: CASSLNPAGNTGELFF. CDR3 coding DNA: TGCGCCAGCAGCTTGAATCCAGCGGGGAACACCGGGGAGCTGTTTTTT.

The rearrangement uses TRBV5-4 and TRBJ2-7; 8 bases fit TRBD1. V was clipped by 4 bases and J by 2 bases; unmatched bases: 8. CDR3 length equals 15 residues. Germline lookup yields CDR1 SGHNT and CDR2 YYREEE (reference sequence). Here the CDR3 reads CASSKPGQEAYEQYF. The CDR3 DNA follows: TGTGCCAGCAGCAAACCGGGACAGGAAGCCTACGAGCAGTACTTC.

This clone occurred a few times. This sequence joins TRBV6-5 and TRBJ2-7; 7 bases fit TRBD2. With V trimmed by 2 bases and J by 3 bases, 7 bases remained unmatched. CDR1 and CDR2 (germline): MNHEY, SVGAGI. This CDR3 contains 15 residues. The CDR3 loop reads CASSYTLGTNYEQYF. As DNA, the CDR3 is TGTGCCAGCAGTTACACACTGGGGACTAACTACGAGCAGTACTTC.

The V gene is TRBV28, the J gene TRBJ1-4; 9 bases fit TRBD1. CDR3 length equals 14 residues. CDR1 and CDR2 from the germline V gene are MDHEN and SYDVKM. The V segment lost 6 bases and the J segment 7 bases; nucleotides outside the gene matches: 6. The CDR3 reads CASRGQGGGEKLFF. The CDR3 region has the DNA TGTGCCAGCAGGGGACAGGGAGGAGGTGAAAAACTGTTTTTT.

The gene calls are TRBV6-5 and TRBJ1-4; TRBD1 is a possible D gene (5 bases). This CDR3 contains 15 residues. The V gene's germline CDR1 is MNHEY and CDR2 SVGAGI. Trimming took 6 bases from V and 7 from J, leaving 18 bases between them. The DNA of the CDR3 is TGTGCCAGCAGGCCCCGAGGGGCCCGGGGTGAAAAACTGTTTTTT. Its protein product is CASRPRGARGEKLFF.

The chain links TRBV11-2 to TRBJ1-3; D ambiguous. Germline CDR1 is SGHAT and CDR2 is FQNNGV. This CDR3 has 12 amino acids. V gave up 0 bases and J gave up 4 bases, with 1 base separating them. As DNA, the CDR3 is TGTGCCAGCAGCTTAGAGGGAAACACCATATATTTT. Residues: CASSLEGNTIYF. The whole variable domain, remainder taken from reference TRBV11-2 and TRBJ1-3, is EAGVAQSPRYKIIEKRQSVAFWCNPISGHATLYWYQQILGQGPKLLIQFQNNGVVDDSQLPKDRFSAERLKGVDSTLKIQPAKLEDSAVYLCASSLEGNTIYFGEGSWLTVV.

The V call is TRBV4-3, the J call TRBJ2-7; D is unclear. Germline CDR1 is LGHNA and CDR2 is YSLEER. The CDR3 length is 17 residues. V lost 0 bases and J 2 bases, leaving 17 bases between the germline ends. CDR3 sequence (DNA): TGCGCCAGCAGCCAAGACTCCTCCGGGTACGAAGCCTACGAGCAGTACTTC. This encodes CASSQDSSGYEAYEQYF.

V and J are TRBV10-3 and TRBJ2-5; 8 nucleotides align to TRBD1. Germline V gene data show CDR1 as ENHRY and CDR2 as SYGVKD. Trimming took 7 bases from V and 1 from J; bases not matched to a gene: 2. There are 13 residues in the CDR3. The CDR3 DNA is TGTGCCATCAAGCAGGGGGCCCAAGAGACCCAGTACTTC. It translates to CAIKQGAQETQYF.

This clone was recorded once. This chain links TRBV5-6 with TRBJ1-1; unclear D gene. CDR3 length: 14 amino acids. Per germline, CDR1 SGHDT and CDR2 YYEEEE. V gave up 0 bases and J gave up 5 bases, with 11 bases separating them. CDR3 sequence (DNA): TGTGCCAGCAGCTTGGAGGGTTTTGGGACTGAAGCTTTCTTT. Protein: CASSLEGFGTEAFF.

This chain connects TRBV7-2 to TRBJ2-7; TRBD1 matches 8 bases. In germline, CDR1 is SGHTA, CDR2 FQGNSA. V was clipped by 5 bases and J by 5 bases; unmatched bases: 5. The length of the CDR3 is 13 residues. The CDR3 nucleotides are TGTGCCAGCAGCCGAGACAGGGGCCACGAGCAGTACTTC. Translating gives CASSRDRGHEQYF.

The chain has TRBV5-4 and TRBJ2-2; unclear D gene. V was trimmed by 1 base and J by 6 bases, leaving 7 bases between them. CDR1 and CDR2 from the germline V gene are SGHNT and YYREEE (reference sequence). The CDR3 has 13 residues. This chain's CDR3 is CASSLYISGELFF. The CDR3 DNA follows: TGTGCCAGCAGCTTGTATATTTCCGGGGAGCTGTTTTTT.